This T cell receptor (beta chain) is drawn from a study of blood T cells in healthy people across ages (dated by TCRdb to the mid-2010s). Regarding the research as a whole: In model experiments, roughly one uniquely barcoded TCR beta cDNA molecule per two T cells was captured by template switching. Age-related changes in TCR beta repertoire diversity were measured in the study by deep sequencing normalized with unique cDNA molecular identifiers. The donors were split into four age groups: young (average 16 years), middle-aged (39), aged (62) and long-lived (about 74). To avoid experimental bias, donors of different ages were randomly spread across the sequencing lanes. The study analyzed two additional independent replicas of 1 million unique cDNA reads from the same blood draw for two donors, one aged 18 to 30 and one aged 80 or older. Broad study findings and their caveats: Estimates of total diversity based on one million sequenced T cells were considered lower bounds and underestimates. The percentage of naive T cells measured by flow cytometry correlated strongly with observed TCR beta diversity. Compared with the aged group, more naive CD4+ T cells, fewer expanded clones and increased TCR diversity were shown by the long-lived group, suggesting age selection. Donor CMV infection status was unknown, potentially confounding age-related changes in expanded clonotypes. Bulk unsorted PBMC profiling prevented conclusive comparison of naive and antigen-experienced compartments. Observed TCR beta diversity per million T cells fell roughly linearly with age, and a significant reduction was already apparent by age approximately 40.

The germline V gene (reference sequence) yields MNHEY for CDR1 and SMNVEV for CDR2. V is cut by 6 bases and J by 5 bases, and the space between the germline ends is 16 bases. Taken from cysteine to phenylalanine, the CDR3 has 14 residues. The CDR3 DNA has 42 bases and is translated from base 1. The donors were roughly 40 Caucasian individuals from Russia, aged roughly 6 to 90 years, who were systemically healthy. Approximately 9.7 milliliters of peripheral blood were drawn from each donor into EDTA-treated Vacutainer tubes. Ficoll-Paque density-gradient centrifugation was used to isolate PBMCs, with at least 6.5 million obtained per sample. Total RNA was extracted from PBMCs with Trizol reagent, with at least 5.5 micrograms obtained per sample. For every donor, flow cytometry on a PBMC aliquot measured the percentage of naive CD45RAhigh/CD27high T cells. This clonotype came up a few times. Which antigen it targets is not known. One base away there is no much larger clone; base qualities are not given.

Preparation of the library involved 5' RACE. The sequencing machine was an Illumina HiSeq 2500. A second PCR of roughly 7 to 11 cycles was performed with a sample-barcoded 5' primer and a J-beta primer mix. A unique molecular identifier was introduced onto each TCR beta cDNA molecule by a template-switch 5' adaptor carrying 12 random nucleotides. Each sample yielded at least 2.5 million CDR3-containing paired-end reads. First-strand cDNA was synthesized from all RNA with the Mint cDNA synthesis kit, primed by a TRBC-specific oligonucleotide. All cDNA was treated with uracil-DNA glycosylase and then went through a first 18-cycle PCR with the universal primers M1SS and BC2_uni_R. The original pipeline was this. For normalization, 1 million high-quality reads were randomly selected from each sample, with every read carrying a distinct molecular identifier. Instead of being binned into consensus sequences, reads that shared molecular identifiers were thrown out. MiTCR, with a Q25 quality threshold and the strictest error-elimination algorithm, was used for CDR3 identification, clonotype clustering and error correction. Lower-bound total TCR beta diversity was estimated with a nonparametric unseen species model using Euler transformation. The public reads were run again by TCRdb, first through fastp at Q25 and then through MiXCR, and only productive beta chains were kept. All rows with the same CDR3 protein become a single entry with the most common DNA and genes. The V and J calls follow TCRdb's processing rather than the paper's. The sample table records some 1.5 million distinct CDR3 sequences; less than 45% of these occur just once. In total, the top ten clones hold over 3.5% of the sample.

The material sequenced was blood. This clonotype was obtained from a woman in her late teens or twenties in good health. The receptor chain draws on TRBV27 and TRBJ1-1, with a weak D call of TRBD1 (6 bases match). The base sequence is TGTGCCAGCAGGCCAGGGGTAATGAGGACTGAAGCTTTCTTT. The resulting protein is CASRPGVMRTEAFF.